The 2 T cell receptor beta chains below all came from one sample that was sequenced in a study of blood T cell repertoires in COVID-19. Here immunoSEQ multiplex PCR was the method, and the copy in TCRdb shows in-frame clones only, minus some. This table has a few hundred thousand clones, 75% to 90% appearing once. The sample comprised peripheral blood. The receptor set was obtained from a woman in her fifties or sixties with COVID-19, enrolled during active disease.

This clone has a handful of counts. The CDR3 bases are TGTGCCAGCAGCTTAACCCCTAGCCCAGATACGCAGTATTTT. Translated, it gives CASSLTPSPDTQYF. The rearrangement uses TRBV7-3 and TRBJ2-3; D is possibly TRBD2 (5 bases). V was clipped by 0 bases and J by 4 bases, with 8 bases between them. The CDR3 is made up of 14 amino acids. From germline, CDR1 is SGHTA and CDR2 FQGTGA.

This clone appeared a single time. In nucleotides, the CDR3 is TGCGCCAGCAGCCAAGGATTGCGGGGCCAAGAGACCCAGTACTTC. This gives the protein CASSQGLRGQETQYF. The gene calls are TRBV4-1 and TRBJ2-5; TRBD2 might be the D (6 bases). V shed 1 base and J shed 1 base, with 10 bases lying between them. Germline values: CDR1 MGHRA, CDR2 YSYEKL. CDR3 length: 15 residues.